This T cell receptor beta chain was documented in a study of identical twins. The study's findings and limits: Fewer insertions marked abundant cord blood beta clonotypes; young adult naive trended weakly, memory not at all.

As for this clonotype: Its target is unknown.

The V gene's germline CDR1 is DFQATT and CDR2 SNEGSKA (reference sequence). The CDR3 covers 10 residues. V dropped 7 bases and J dropped 7 bases, with 8 bases sitting between them. TCRdb reanalysed the 5' RACE reads using MiXCR and keeps one entry per CDR3 protein. This table holds about 260,000 distinct CDR3 sequences, about 7.3% found once. This sample was also put to use in a study of yellow fever vaccine responses in identical twins.

The rearrangement links TRBV20-1 to TRBJ2-1, with D unclear. The sequenced sample consisted of memory (CD45RO+) T cells sorted from blood. The clonotype comes from a young woman in good health. CDR3 DNA: TGCAGTGGAGTCTTGAATGAGCAGTTCTTC. Amino acids: CSGVLNEQFF.